A single T cell receptor beta chain is shown here with its context. Original processing methods: Nucleated cell counts were estimated from reference gene primer amplification. Sequencing used immunoSEQ multiplex PCR; TCRdb keeps in-frame clones, though not all of them. V, J and clone size are those of that table, while D and trimming were read from the DNA. The sample shows some 170,000 clones, 75% to 90% of them seen only once. The CDR3 totals 16 residues. J gave up 5 bases and V 0 bases, and 6 bases lay outside the gene matches. The germline V gene has CDR1 MNHNY and CDR2 SVGAGI (reference sequence). This sample was taken from a study of blood T cell repertoires in COVID-19.

Sequenced sample: peripheral blood. The sequence was collected from a woman aged 80 or over with active or convalescent COVID-19. The V and J genes are TRBV6-6 and TRBJ2-7; 11 bases match TRBD2. CDR3 residues: CASSYSSGTSGDEQYF. For the CDR3, the DNA is TGTGCCAGCAGTTACTCCTCCGGGACTAGCGGCGACGAGCAGTACTTC.